One and the same sample provided the 21 T cell receptor beta chains below, sequenced in a study of beta chain features in type 1 diabetes. Study-wide results and limits: Among all four CD4+ subsets, Type 1 diabetes patients had TCRB CDR3s that were moderately but significantly shorter.

Isolated RNA was reverse transcribed in full, so expressed TCRB transcripts were sequenced. The table came from immunoSEQ multiplex PCR; TCRdb's copy has only in-frame clones and leaves some out. This sample has about 150,000 clones, with roughly 8% found just once. No antigens are known for them. Sequencing was carried out using central memory CD4+ T cells from blood. The receptor source for this set is a man between 18 and 29 years old with type 1 diabetes.

This clone was counted ten times or more. V and J are TRBV5-6 and TRBJ2-1; possible D gene TRBD2, 6 bases. The CDR3 has 13 residues. The V end was cut by 4 bases, the J end by 9 bases, with 14 bases between. Per germline, CDR1 SGHDT and CDR2 YYEEEE. CDR3 region: CASSRGSWGEQFF. The CDR3 DNA reads TGTGCCAGCAGCCGGGGGTCCTGGGGTGAGCAGTTCTTC.

This clone has more than one count but fewer than ten. This sequence joins TRBV7-9 and TRBJ2-1; 8 bases map to TRBD2. This CDR3 has 16 amino acids. Unmatched junction bases numbered 11, after V lost 4 bases and J lost 6 bases. Germline values: CDR1 SEHNR, CDR2 FQNEAQ (reference sequence). This chain's CDR3 is CASSSRLLAEGNEQFF. Here the CDR3 DNA reads TGTGCCAGCAGCTCCCGCTTACTAGCGGAGGGCAATGAGCAGTTCTTC.

This clone was counted many times. The chain uses TRBV4-1 and TRBJ1-4; weak D call: TRBD1 (5 bases). Trimming removed 5 bases at V and 5 bases at J, with 12 bases between. Per germline, CDR1 MGHRA and CDR2 YSYEKL. The CDR3 spans 14 residues. CDR3: CASSTQELNEKLFF. DNA of the CDR3: TGCGCCAGCAGCACACAGGAGTTAAATGAAAAACTGTTTTTT.

There are a few counts of this clone. The rearrangement links TRBV4-2 to TRBJ2-1; TRBD2 agrees at 8 bases. This CDR3 spans 16 amino acids. The J segment lost 6 bases and the V segment lost 3 bases, leaving 10 bases of the junction unmatched. Germline values: CDR1 LGHNA, CDR2 YNFKEQ. CDR3 region: CASSQERVLAGNEQFF. In DNA form, the CDR3 reads TGTGCCAGCAGCCAGGAACGCGTCCTAGCGGGCAATGAGCAGTTCTTC.

This clone was seen more than once but under ten times. This specimen includes other DNA sequences encoding the same CDR3. This chain uses TRBV10-2 with TRBJ2-5; 7 nucleotides align to TRBD1. The J segment lost 3 bases and the V segment lost 4 bases, leaving 2 bases of the junction unmatched. CDR1 and CDR2 (germline): WSHSY, SAAADI. The CDR3 covers 13 residues. DNA of the CDR3: TGCGCCAGCAGTGGGGGACAGAAAGAGACCCAGTACTTC. Its protein is CASSGGQKETQYF.

The rearrangement uses TRBV2 and TRBJ1-1, with 10 positions matching TRBD1. The germline CDR1 and CDR2 sequences are SNHLY and FYNNEI. This CDR3 spans 15 amino acids. V gave up 5 bases and J gave up 4 bases; unmatched junction bases: 7. The CDR3: CASSTGTGVATEAFF. The CDR3, as DNA: TGTGCCAGCAGTACCGGGACAGGGGTAGCCACTGAAGCTTTCTTT.

This clone was found a few times. The same CDR3 can be traced to other DNA sequences in this sample. The chain is built from TRBV28 and TRBJ1-5; the D is unclear. V was trimmed by 3 bases and J by 5 bases, leaving 5 bases between them. The CDR3 sequence is 12 residues long. CDR1 is MDHEN, CDR2 SYDVKM, per germline. CDR3 nucleotide sequence: TGTGCCAGCAGTTTCGCGGATCAGCCCCAGCATTTT. Its protein product is CASSFADQPQHF.

The chain employs TRBV30 and TRBJ2-5; TRBD1 matches at 8 bases. Germline V gene sequence: CDR1 GTSNPN, CDR2 SVGIG (reference sequence). CDR3 length: 13 residues. In nucleotides, the CDR3 is TGTGCTATGAACAGGGACAGGCAGGAGACCCAGTACTTC. Protein: CAMNRDRQETQYF.

This clone came up once. The chain is built from TRBV27 and TRBJ2-7, with TRBD2 identical over 9 bases. The CDR3 is 15 amino acids. CDR1 MNHEY and CDR2 SMNVEV come from the germline V gene (reference sequence). Trimming took 2 bases from V and 3 from J; bases not matched to a gene: 5. CDR3 DNA: TGTGCCAGCAGTTTAGCGGGAGGGGACTTCTACGAGCAGTACTTC. It translates to CASSLAGGDFYEQYF.

This clone was seen more than once but under ten times. The V and J genes are TRBV2 and TRBJ1-6; TRBD1 agrees at 8 bases. CDR3 size: 12 residues. V gave up 11 bases and J gave up 9 bases; unmatched junction bases: 6. CDR1 and CDR2 from the germline V gene are SNHLY and FYNNEI. CDR3 bases: TGTGCCGGGAGGACAGGGACTTCACCCCTCCACTTT. Translated, it gives CAGRTGTSPLHF.

The V call is TRBV5-1, the J call TRBJ2-5, with D unresolved. CDR3 length equals 14 residues. Germline V gene sequence: CDR1 SGHRS, CDR2 YFSETQ. V lost 0 bases to trimming and J lost 2 bases, with 8 bases between them. In DNA form, the CDR3 reads TGCGCCAGCAGCTTGGACACCGCACAAGAGACCCAGTACTTC. Translation: CASSLDTAQETQYF.

This chain connects TRBV25-1 to TRBJ1-2, with D maybe TRBD1 (5 bases). V lost 1 base and J lost 4, with 16 bases in between. In germline, CDR1 is MGHDK, CDR2 SYGVNS. The CDR3 sequence is 16 residues long. CDR3 in DNA: TGTGCCAGCAGTGAATTGGGGGGGGATGGGGGCTATGGCTACACCTTC. Amino acids: CASSELGGDGGYGYTF.

This clone was observed a few times. The CDR3 is CASSQGTGFNQPQHF. Here the CDR3 DNA reads TGCGCCAGCAGCCAAGGTACAGGGTTCAATCAGCCCCAGCATTTT. This chain uses TRBV4-3 with TRBJ1-5, with D possibly matching TRBD1 (6 bases). Trimming left V 1 base short and J 3 bases short, with 10 bases between. The CDR3 has 15 residues. Germline CDR1 and CDR2: LGHNA and YSLEER.

This clone was seen more than once but under ten times. The rearrangement joins TRBV9 to TRBJ2-1; D may be TRBD2 (5 bases). The CDR3 is made up of 15 amino acids. Germline V gene data show CDR1 as SGDLS and CDR2 as YYNGEE. V shed 0 bases and J shed 6 bases, with 13 bases lying between them. CDR3 sequence: CASSVVTSPSNEQFF. The CDR3 DNA is TGTGCCAGCAGCGTAGTTACTAGTCCCTCCAATGAGCAGTTCTTC.

This clone was seen only a few times. The gene calls are TRBV25-1 and TRBJ2-7, with 7 bases lining up with TRBD1. Germline CDR1 and CDR2: MGHDK and SYGVNS. CDR3 size: 17 residues. The V gene end was trimmed by 1 base and the J gene end by 4 bases; junction bases not matched to a gene: 13. Written as DNA, the CDR3 is TGTGCCAGCAGTGAATCCCGGACAGGACCCTCGTATTACGAGCAGTACTTC. This encodes CASSESRTGPSYYEQYF.

This clone was counted between two and nine times. V is TRBV7-8 and J is TRBJ2-1, with TRBD2 matching over 9 bases. Germline V CDR1 and CDR2: SGHVS, FQNEAQ. V shed 5 bases and J 9 bases; nucleotides not matched to a gene: 11. The CDR3 extends over 15 amino acids. The CDR3: CASSLTLAGSGEQFF. In DNA, the CDR3 is TGTGCCAGCAGCCTTACACTAGCGGGTAGTGGTGAGCAGTTCTTC.

This clone was counted many times. The genes are TRBV7-2 and TRBJ2-7; 8 nucleotides line up with TRBD2. The CDR3 sequence is 16 residues long. V lost 1 base and J lost 3; bases outside the gene matches: 8. Germline loops: CDR1 SGHTA, CDR2 FQGNSA. The CDR3 protein is CASSLEGTSLFYEQYF. The CDR3 region has the DNA TGTGCCAGCAGCTTAGAGGGGACTAGTTTGTTCTACGAGCAGTACTTC.

CDR3 sequence reads: CASSLRHNEQYF. The CDR3 bases are TGTGCCAGCAGTTTGCGACACAACGAGCAGTACTTC. The genes are TRBV6-6 and TRBJ2-7; no definite D call. This CDR3 comprises 12 residues. The germline gives CDR1 MNHNY, CDR2 SVGAGI (reference sequence). V was pared by 4 bases and J by 5 bases, with 9 bases between.

This clone showed up just a few times. The rearrangement links TRBV19 to TRBJ2-5, with a weak D call TRBD1 (6 bases). This CDR3 spans 15 amino acids. In germline, CDR1 is LNHDA, CDR2 SQIVND (reference sequence). The germline V and J ends were trimmed by 0 bases and 4 bases, with 12 bases remaining between them. CDR3 amino acids: CASSIEGQATETQYF. The CDR3 nucleotides read TGTGCCAGTAGTATAGAGGGACAAGCCACAGAGACCCAGTACTTC. Variable domain in full (rest from reference TRBV19 and TRBJ2-5): DGGITQSPKYLFRKEGQNVTLSCEQNLNHDAMYWYRQDPGQGLRLIYYSQIVNDFQKGDIAEGYSVSREKKESFPLTVTSAQKNPTAFYLCASSIEGQATETQYFGPGTRLLVL.

V usage is TRBV5-1 and J usage is TRBJ2-6; the match to TRBD1 covers 7 bases. Germline V gene lookup returns CDR1 SGHRS and CDR2 YFSETQ. The ends lost 4 bases at V and 0 bases at J; junction bases unmatched: 4. The CDR3 spans 16 residues. The CDR3 sequence is CASSPQGSSGANVLTF. The CDR3 bases are TGCGCCAGCAGCCCACAGGGGAGCTCTGGGGCCAACGTCCTGACTTTC.

The chain combines TRBV6-6 with TRBJ2-7; D may be TRBD1 (6 bases). Germline CDR1 MNHNY, CDR2 SVGAGI (reference sequence). Trimming removed 10 bases from V and 1 base from J, with 14 bases in between. This CDR3 region has 13 residues. CDR3 nucleotide sequence: TGTGCCATTTCTAGGGACACTTCCTACGAGCAGTACTTC. Encoded protein: CAISRDTSYEQYF.